The 27 T cell receptor beta chains below were found in one sample sequenced in a study of T-cell reconstitution after alpha-beta-depleted transplantation in children. Preparation of the TCRbeta library was carried out with unique molecular identifiers. One entry per CDR3 protein, called by TCRdb with MiXCR from the PCR reads. The sample carries 700,000 to 950,000 distinct CDR3 sequences, about 15% recorded once. The input for sequencing was PBMCs, mostly from graft donor cells, taken 360 days after TCRalphabeta/CD19-depleted stem cell transplant. The origin of the receptors is a male patient under 18 who had a stem cell transplant for acute lymphoblastic leukemia, so the T cells may come from the graft donor.

This clonotype was detected only a few times. This sequence joins TRBV3-1 and TRBJ2-1; D gene uncertain. Germline assignment: CDR1 LGHDT and CDR2 YNNKEL (reference sequence). The CDR3 loop spans 16 amino acids. Trimming stripped 4 bases from V and 9 bases from J, with 22 bases between. CDR3 nucleotide sequence: TGTGCCAGCAGCCGAATAACCCAGCGTTGGTCCATTGAGCAGTTCTTC. It encodes CASSRITQRWSIEQFF.

This clonotype came up a few times. The chain recombines TRBV6-2 or TRBV6-3 with TRBJ2-3; TRBD2 is a possible D gene (5 bases). The ends were cut back, 5 bases at V and 1 base at J, with 16 bases in the middle. CDR3 length: 16 amino acids. Germline V gene data show CDR1 as MNHEY and CDR2 as SVGEGT. In nucleotides, the CDR3 is TGTGCCAGCAGTCATCTGAGCGGTCTTGGCACAGATACGCAGTATTTT. This sequence encodes CASSHLSGLGTDTQYF.

The genes are TRBV10-3 and TRBJ2-3; the D call may be TRBD1 or TRBD2 (5 bases each). Per germline, CDR1 ENHRY and CDR2 SYGVKD. Trimming pared 3 bases from V and 5 bases from J, leaving 21 bases between. This CDR3 has 17 amino acids. Here the CDR3 DNA reads TGTGCCATCAGTGACCCCCGGGGACCCAGGCACGGAGATACGCAGTATTTT. Its protein is CAISDPRGPRHGDTQYF.

The table lists this clonotype with a few counts. This chain joins TRBV4-2 and TRBJ2-7; 7 bases align to TRBD2. This CDR3 region has 15 residues. V was clipped by 1 base and J by 3 bases; unmatched bases: 6. Looked up from germline, CDR1 is LGHNA and CDR2 is YNFKEQ. This chain's CDR3 is CASSQGLSGDYEQYF. The CDR3 nucleotides are TGTGCCAGCAGCCAAGGCCTAAGCGGGGACTACGAGCAGTACTTC.

The V and J genes are TRBV29-1 and TRBJ2-5; D is unresolved. Germline assignment: CDR1 SQVTM and CDR2 ANQGSEA. V was trimmed by 1 base and J by 0 bases, leaving 12 bases between them. The CDR3 consists of 15 residues. CDR3 sequence reads: CSVEVGSVHQETQYF. In DNA, the CDR3 is TGCAGCGTTGAAGTAGGTTCAGTTCACCAAGAGACCCAGTACTTC.

The rearrangement joins TRBV18 to TRBJ2-3; weak D call: TRBD2 (6 bases). The germline CDR1 and CDR2 sequences are KGHSH and LQKENI. There are 16 residues in the CDR3. With 3 bases removed from V and 2 bases from J, the gap between germline ends came to 15 bases. CDR3: CASSPRGTAYTDTQYF. For the CDR3, the DNA is TGTGCCAGCTCACCCCGGGGGACGGCTTACACAGATACGCAGTATTTT.

This clonotype was picked up many times. This rearrangement joins TRBV4-1 to TRBJ2-2; D is unresolved. V gave up 4 bases and J gave up 3 bases, with 12 bases separating them. The CDR3 has 15 amino acids. Germline CDR1 is MGHRA and CDR2 is YSYEKL. The CDR3 sequence: CASSPLVAYTGELFF. CDR3 coding DNA: TGCGCCAGCAGCCCTTTGGTGGCCTACACCGGGGAGCTGTTTTTT.

Points on this clonotype: One end of the junction varies from germline; a read error may be responsible. The genes are TRBV10-1 and TRBJ1-1; TRBD1 might be the D (5 bases). The germline V gene has CDR1 WNHNN and CDR2 SYGVQD (reference sequence). The CDR3 has 12 residues. DNA of the CDR3: TGCGCCAGCATTGAGAGGGGCACTGAAGCTTTCTTT. Its translation is CASIERGTEAFF.

The V gene is TRBV5-1, the J gene TRBJ2-1; D is perhaps TRBD2 (5 bases). Germline-derived CDR1 and CDR2 are SGHRS and YFSETQ. V shed 4 bases and J shed 1 base, with 12 bases lying between them. This CDR3 is built from 15 residues. CDR3 sequence: CASSGWETSYNEQFF. CDR3 DNA sequence: TGCGCCAGCAGCGGGTGGGAGACGTCCTACAATGAGCAGTTCTTC.

This clonotype was detected only a few times. DNA of the CDR3: TGTGCCAGCAGTTTAACTGAAGCTTTCTTT. It encodes CASSLTEAFF. This chain links TRBV12-3 or TRBV12-4 with TRBJ1-1; D is ambiguous. V was clipped by 2 bases and J by 5 bases, with 0 bases between them. This CDR3 region has 10 residues.

In DNA, the CDR3 is TGTGCCAGCACCTCACAGGGGGCGCCGGGCGATGAGCAGTTCTTC. Protein: CASTSQGAPGDEQFF. The chain carries TRBV11-2 and TRBJ2-1; 9 bases agree with TRBD1. V lost 7 bases, J lost 8 bases, and 12 bases stayed unmatched. The germline V gene has CDR1 SGHAT and CDR2 FQNNGV. This CDR3 is built from 15 residues.

This clonotype was found a few times. The chain has TRBV2 and TRBJ2-1; 8 bases fit TRBD2. Germline assignment: CDR1 SNHLY and CDR2 FYNNEI. This CDR3 comprises 15 residues. Germline trimming cut 11 bases from V and 0 bases from J; bases unmatched to any gene: 9. The chain's CDR3 is CAATSGRSSYNEQFF. In nucleotides, the CDR3 is TGTGCCGCCACTAGCGGCCGTAGCTCCTACAATGAGCAGTTCTTC.

The table lists this clonotype with a count of one. CDR3 coding DNA: TGTGCCAGCAGCTCCAAACCATTAAATGAGCAGTTCTTC. Its protein is CASSSKPLNEQFF. This rearrangement joins TRBV11-3 to TRBJ2-1; D is unresolved. Trimming took 4 bases from V and 7 from J, leaving 11 bases between them. Germline V gene data show CDR1 as SGHNT and CDR2 as YENEEA. The CDR3 runs 13 residues. The variable domain in full, completed from reference TRBV11-3 and TRBJ2-1, reads EAGVVQSPRYKIIEKKQPVAFWCNPISGHNTLYWYLQNLGQGPELLIRYENEEAVDDSQLPKDRFSAERLKGVDSTLKIQPAELGDSAVYLCASSSKPLNEQFFGPGTRLTVL.

This clonotype was seen a handful of times. The J gene is TRBJ1-5, the V gene TRBV5-1, with D maybe TRBD1 (6 bases). Per germline, CDR1 SGHRS and CDR2 YFSETQ. V lost 0 bases and J 2 bases, leaving 9 bases between the germline ends. The CDR3 sequence is 15 residues long. The CDR3 bases are TGCGCCAGCAGCTTGGCCTCAGGGGGCAATCAGCCCCAGCATTTT. Amino acid sequence: CASSLASGGNQPQHF.

This clonotype was picked up a small number of times. The V and J genes are TRBV5-1 and TRBJ1-1, with TRBD1 matching over 8 bases. Trimming took 4 bases from V and 5 from J; bases not matched to a gene: 7. Germline CDR1 and CDR2: SGHRS and YFSETQ. This CDR3 contains 14 residues. Here the CDR3 DNA reads TGCGCCAGCAGCCCAGGGGGCGCGGAGACTGAAGCTTTCTTT. Its translation is CASSPGGAETEAFF.

This clonotype occurred a few times. This chain uses TRBV5-6 with TRBJ2-7, with 7 bases that match TRBD2. The germline V gene encodes CDR1 SGHDT and CDR2 YYEEEE. This CDR3 spans 14 amino acids. V shed 6 bases, J shed 5 bases, and the junction held 11 bases outside the gene matches. CDR3 coding DNA: TGTGCCAGCACCGGCGGCGGGAGAGGGGACGAGCAGTACTTC. Translated: CASTGGGRGDEQYF.

This clonotype was seen a handful of times. The chain couples TRBV29-1 to TRBJ2-7, with D tentatively TRBD1 (6 bases). Trimming shortened V by 0 bases and J by 2 bases, and 20 bases separated the two germline ends. Germline V gene data show CDR1 as SQVTM and CDR2 as ANQGSEA. This CDR3 contains 17 residues. The CDR3: CSVEDRGTGYGAYEQYF. The CDR3 DNA is TGCAGCGTTGAAGATCGGGGAACAGGGTACGGGGCCTACGAGCAGTACTTC.

This rearrangement joins TRBV7-6 to TRBJ2-2; 8 bases map to TRBD1. This CDR3 comprises 15 residues. The germline CDR1 and CDR2 sequences are SGHVS and FNYEAQ. V lost 6 bases, J lost 6 bases, and 9 bases stayed unmatched. The CDR3 protein is CASRFTGGGAGELFF. For the CDR3, the DNA is TGTGCCAGCAGGTTTACAGGGGGAGGCGCCGGGGAGCTGTTTTTT. Filled out from reference TRBV7-6 and TRBJ2-2, the complete variable domain reads GAGVSQSPRYKVTKRGQDVALRCDPISGHVSLYWYRQALGQGPEFLTYFNYEAQQDKSGLPNDRFSAERPEGSISTLTIQRTEQRDSAMYRCASRFTGGGAGELFFGEGSRLTVL.

V usage is TRBV4-2 and J usage is TRBJ2-7; D perhaps matches TRBD2 (7 bases). This CDR3 has 20 residues. Germline CDR1 reads LGHNA; CDR2 reads YNFKEQ. V lost 0 bases and J 1 base, leaving 25 bases between the germline ends. CDR3 sequence reads: CASSQDELPGGPRQSYEQYF. The CDR3 coding sequence is TGTGCCAGCAGCCAAGATGAACTCCCGGGGGGCCCACGCCAGTCCTACGAGCAGTACTTC.

The sample holds a few counts of this clonotype. The rearrangement joins TRBV20-1 to TRBJ1-5; 7 nucleotides line up with TRBD1. V lost 6 bases, J lost 4 bases, and 6 bases stayed unmatched. CDR3 size: 13 residues. CDR1 DFQATT and CDR2 SNEGSKA come from the germline V gene (reference sequence). CDR3 DNA sequence: TGCAGTGCCCCCAGGGGGAGGAATCAGCCCCAGCATTTT. Amino acids: CSAPRGRNQPQHF.

This clonotype was detected only a few times. V is TRBV30 and J is TRBJ2-3; D uncertain. The germline CDR1 and CDR2 sequences are GTSNPN and SVGIG (reference sequence). The CDR3 runs to 11 residues. Trimming removed 0 bases at V and 6 bases at J, with 4 bases between. The CDR3 coding sequence is TGTGCCTGGAGTGTAACGGATACGCAGTATTTT. Protein: CAWSVTDTQYF.

The V and J genes are TRBV7-2 and TRBJ1-2; possibly TRBD1 for D (5 bases). The CDR3 is made up of 16 amino acids. The germline gives CDR1 SGHTA, CDR2 FQGNSA. Trimming removed 5 bases at V and 4 bases at J, with 20 bases between. The CDR3 sequence: CASSPETARLLYGYTF. Written as DNA, the CDR3 is TGTGCCAGCAGCCCAGAGACAGCGCGCCTACTCTATGGCTACACCTTC.

This rearrangement joins TRBV10-3 to TRBJ2-1; D unclear. Germline V gene data show CDR1 as ENHRY and CDR2 as SYGVKD. Trimming removed 2 bases from V and 7 bases from J, with 15 bases in between. The CDR3 consists of 15 residues. The CDR3 is CAISEDFDSANEQFF. The CDR3 DNA reads TGTGCCATCAGTGAGGATTTTGATAGTGCGAATGAGCAGTTCTTC.

The count of this clonotype is one. The V and J genes are TRBV20-1 and TRBJ2-2; 10 bases are shared with TRBD2. V trimming: 2 bases; J trimming: 1 base; junction bases outside the gene matches: 4. Germline V gene data show CDR1 as DFQATT and CDR2 as SNEGSKA (reference sequence). This CDR3 has 16 residues. In DNA form, the CDR3 reads TGCAGTGCTAGAACCAGGACTAGCGGGAACACCGGGGAGCTGTTTTTT. Protein: CSARTRTSGNTGELFF.

This clonotype was seen many times. J is TRBJ2-1 and V is TRBV28; no firm D call. CDR1 is MDHEN and CDR2 is SYDVKM in the germline V gene. The V end was cut by 7 bases, the J end by 9 bases, with 13 bases between. CDR3 length equals 12 residues. CDR3 DNA sequence: TGTGCCAGCAACCTTAGCAAGGGTGAGCAGTTCTTC. It specifies CASNLSKGEQFF.

This clonotype has just a few counts. The chain combines TRBV29-1 with TRBJ1-2; D remains ambiguous. The CDR3 is 12 amino acids. CDR1 and CDR2 from the germline V gene are SQVTM and ANQGSEA. The ends were cut back, 4 bases at V and 0 bases at J, with 6 bases in the middle. DNA for the CDR3: TGCAGCGTTGTCCAGGCTAACTATGGCTACACCTTC. Protein sequence: CSVVQANYGYTF.

This rearrangement joins TRBV15 to TRBJ2-1, with 8 bases fitting TRBD2. The CDR3 runs 17 residues. Per germline, CDR1 LNHNV and CDR2 YYDKDF (reference sequence). Trimming cost V 0 bases and J 5 bases; bases outside gene matches: 9. The DNA for the CDR3 is TGTGCCACCAGCAGAGATGGGAGCGGGAGAGCCGACAATGAGCAGTTCTTC. Translation: CATSRDGSGRADNEQFF.